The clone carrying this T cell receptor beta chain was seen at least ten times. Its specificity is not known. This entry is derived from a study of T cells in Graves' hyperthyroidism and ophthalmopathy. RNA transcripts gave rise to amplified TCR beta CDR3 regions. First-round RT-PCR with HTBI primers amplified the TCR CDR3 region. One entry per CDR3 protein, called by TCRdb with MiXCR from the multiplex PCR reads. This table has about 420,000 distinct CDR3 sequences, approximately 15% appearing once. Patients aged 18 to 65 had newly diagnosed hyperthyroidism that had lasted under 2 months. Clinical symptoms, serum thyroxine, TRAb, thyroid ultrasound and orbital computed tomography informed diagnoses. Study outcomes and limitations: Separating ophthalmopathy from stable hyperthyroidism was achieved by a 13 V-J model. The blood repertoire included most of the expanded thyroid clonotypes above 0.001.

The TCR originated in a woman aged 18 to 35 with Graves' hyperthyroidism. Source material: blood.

CDR3 in amino acids: CAWSVDSGNYNEQFF. The CDR3 nucleotides are TGTGCCTGGAGTGTGGATAGCGGAAACTACAATGAGCAGTTCTTC. The chain uses TRBV30 and TRBJ2-1; D may be TRBD2 (6 bases). Germline CDR1 GTSNPN, CDR2 SVGIG (reference sequence). The ends were cut back, 0 bases at V and 3 bases at J, with 12 bases in the middle. The CDR3 runs 15 residues.